One sample yielded the 32 T cell receptor beta chains listed below, sequenced in a study of graft-versus-host responses after intestinal transplantation (dated by TCRdb to 2020 to 2022). Read against the paper, the sample's time point label means: cells obtained before transplantation from donor or recipient. The library was prepared using the immunoSEQ multiplex PCR assay. TCRdb holds this immuneACCESS table with in-frame rearrangements only. Some clones are missing; in checked studies, unresolved V genes explain under half, and the rest has no known cause. This sample lists roughly 100,000 clones; 91% were detected once. The ten largest clones add up to over 0.15% of the sample. These receptors lack a known antigen. This specimen was unstimulated CD4+ T cells sorted from spleen or lymph node cells, taken before transplant. These receptors originate from a human donor who was the organ donor for an intestinal transplant.

This chain links TRBV19 with TRBJ1-2, with no clear D. The CDR3 has 13 amino acids. V dropped 4 bases and J dropped 6 bases, with 12 bases sitting between them. Germline CDR1 LNHDA, CDR2 SQIVND (reference sequence). CDR3 sequence: CASSTQAFHGYTF. The CDR3 coding sequence is TGTGCCAGTAGTACCCAAGCATTCCATGGCTACACCTTC.

This chain uses TRBV14 with TRBJ2-3; D gene ambiguous. The CDR3 is 17 amino acids. V was trimmed by 4 bases and J by 1 base, leaving 18 bases between them. Per germline, CDR1 SGHDN and CDR2 FVKESK. In DNA form, the CDR3 reads TGTGCCAGCAGCCTCCCGACTTTCGTCGGAGGCACAGATACGCAGTATTTT. Protein sequence: CASSLPTFVGGTDTQYF.

The chain links TRBV9 to TRBJ1-3; D is uncertain. Trimming shortened V by 4 bases and J by 5 bases, and 13 bases separated the two germline ends. The CDR3 extends over 14 amino acids. The germline CDR1 and CDR2 sequences are SGDLS and YYNGEE. Here the CDR3 DNA reads TGTGCCAGCAGCACGGAGGGCGGGAGAAACACCATATATTTT. It specifies CASSTEGGRNTIYF.

V gene TRBV7-2 combines with J gene TRBJ2-3; 10 bases fit TRBD2. The V gene end was trimmed by 1 base and the J gene end by 1 base; junction bases not matched to a gene: 5. The CDR3 loop spans 17 amino acids. The germline gives CDR1 SGHTA, CDR2 FQGNSA. The CDR3 nucleotides read TGTGCCAGCAGCTTAGGAGCGGGGGGGCCTCGCACAGATACGCAGTATTTT. Translating gives CASSLGAGGPRTDTQYF.

This clone was seen once. The V call is TRBV19, the J call TRBJ2-1; the match to TRBD2 covers 12 bases. CDR1 and CDR2 (germline): LNHDA, SQIVND (reference sequence). The CDR3 extends over 15 amino acids. Germline trimming cut 6 bases from V and 10 bases from J; bases unmatched to any gene: 10. The CDR3 bases are TGTGCCAGTAGCAGGACTAGCGGGGCGACCGCAGAGCAGTTCTTC. Translated, it gives CASSRTSGATAEQFF. The full variable domain, its missing parts supplied by reference TRBV19 and TRBJ2-1, is DGGITQSPKYLFRKEGQNVTLSCEQNLNHDAMYWYRQDPGQGLRLIYYSQIVNDFQKGDIAEGYSVSREKKESFPLTVTSAQKNPTAFYLCASSRTSGATAEQFFGPGTRLTVL.

The J gene is TRBJ2-3, the V gene TRBV5-6; D perhaps matches TRBD2 (6 bases). The V and J ends lost 0 bases and 0 bases respectively, with 8 bases between them. There are 15 residues in the CDR3. CDR1 and CDR2 from the germline V gene are SGHDT and YYEEEE. CDR3 loop: CASSLERVSTDTQYF. Here the CDR3 DNA reads TGTGCCAGCAGCTTGGAGCGGGTAAGCACAGATACGCAGTATTTT. The full variable domain, in which reference TRBV5-6 and TRBJ2-3 provide the parts outside the CDR3, is DAGVTQSPTHLIKTRGQQVTLRCSPKSGHDTVSWYQQALGQGPQFIFQYYEEEERQRGNFPDRFSGHQFPNYSSELNVNALLLGDSALYLCASSLERVSTDTQYFGPGTRLTVL.

The chain recombines TRBV4-2 with TRBJ2-3, with 7 bases lining up with TRBD2. The CDR3 consists of 18 residues. V was pared by 1 base and J by 1 base, with 11 bases of the junction left unmatched. Germline V lookup: CDR1 LGHNA, CDR2 YNFKEQ. The CDR3 loop reads CASSQAIRRGVGTDTQYF. The CDR3 coding sequence is TGTGCCAGCAGCCAAGCTATCCGACGGGGGGTGGGCACAGATACGCAGTATTTT.

This chain connects TRBV7-2 to TRBJ2-2; 9 bases fit TRBD2. CDR1 is SGHTA and CDR2 is FQGNSA in the germline V gene. The CDR3 has 16 residues. With V trimmed by 2 bases and J by 4 bases, 5 bases remained unmatched. CDR3 amino acids: CASSLHSGGGTGELFF. Here the CDR3 DNA reads TGTGCCAGCAGCTTACATAGCGGGGGAGGCACCGGGGAGCTGTTTTTT. The full variable domain, its missing parts supplied by reference TRBV7-2 and TRBJ2-2, is GAGVSQSPSNKVTEKGKDVELRCDPISGHTALYWYRQSLGQGLEFLIYFQGNSAPDKSGLPSDRFSAERTGGSVSTLTIQRTQQEDSAVYLCASSLHSGGGTGELFFGEGSRLTVL.

The rearrangement uses TRBV5-1 and TRBJ2-3; 13 nucleotides match TRBD2. Trimming at V came to 5 bases and at J to 0 bases, leaving 12 bases not matched to a gene. Germline V gene lookup returns CDR1 SGHRS and CDR2 YFSETQ. This CDR3 is built from 19 residues. The CDR3 DNA follows: TGCGCCAGCAGAGTTTGGGGACTAGCGGGGACTCCTAGCACAGATACGCAGTATTTT. Its protein is CASRVWGLAGTPSTDTQYF.

The rearrangement joins TRBV4-3 to TRBJ1-6; 8 bases are shared with TRBD1. The CDR3 length is 22 residues. Germline V CDR1 and CDR2: LGHNA, YSLEER. With 1 base clipped from V and 4 bases from J, the junction kept 21 bases outside the gene matches. CDR3 region: CASSQGRLGQGAERGYNSPLHF. The CDR3 bases are TGCGCCAGCAGCCAAGGACGCTTAGGGCAGGGGGCTGAAAGAGGATATAATTCACCCCTCCACTTT.

The chain has TRBV7-9 and TRBJ1-1, with D unresolved. The CDR3 covers 15 residues. CDR1 and CDR2 from the germline V gene are SEHNR and FQNEAQ (reference sequence). V dropped 3 bases and J dropped 1 base, with 12 bases sitting between them. CDR3 amino acids: CASSLRDLRNTEAFF. The CDR3 DNA sequence: TGTGCCAGCAGCTTGCGGGATTTGAGGAACACTGAAGCTTTCTTT.

V usage is TRBV9 and J usage is TRBJ2-3, with TRBD2 as a possible D gene (6 bases). The CDR3 has 12 residues. Germline loops: CDR1 SGDLS, CDR2 YYNGEE. The ends were cut back, 4 bases at V and 7 bases at J, with 10 bases in the middle. CDR3 sequence: CASSKRGYTQYF. CDR3 coding DNA: TGTGCCAGCAGCAAACGGGGGTATACGCAGTATTTT.

The chain uses TRBV28 and TRBJ1-2; 7 nucleotides match TRBD1. Germline trimming cut 3 bases from V and 4 bases from J; bases unmatched to any gene: 2. The length of the CDR3 is 13 residues. Per germline, CDR1 MDHEN and CDR2 SYDVKM. The CDR3 nucleotides read TGTGCCAGCAGTTTGTACAGGGGCTATGGCTACACCTTC. Its translation is CASSLYRGYGYTF.

V gene TRBV4-1 combines with J gene TRBJ2-5, with 8 bases identical to TRBD1. The length of the CDR3 is 16 residues. Per germline, CDR1 MGHRA and CDR2 YSYEKL. V lost 0 bases to trimming and J lost 5 bases; unmatched junction nucleotides: 8. The CDR3 DNA reads as TGCGCCAGCAGCCAAGAGCGGACAGGGATTTGGGAGACCCAGTACTTC. Translating gives CASSQERTGIWETQYF.

V usage is TRBV9 and J usage is TRBJ2-1, with 11 bases aligning to TRBD1. In germline, CDR1 is SGDLS, CDR2 YYNGEE. After removal of 3 bases from V and 6 bases from J, the junction contained 8 bases not matched to a gene. The CDR3 runs to 16 residues. The CDR3 here is CASSALGQGAVNEQFF. The DNA of the CDR3 is TGTGCCAGCAGCGCCCTAGGACAGGGGGCTGTCAATGAGCAGTTCTTC.

V is TRBV5-4 and J is TRBJ2-5; tentative D call: TRBD2 (6 bases). CDR1 is SGHNT and CDR2 is YYREEE in the germline V gene (reference sequence). V was trimmed by 3 bases and J by 3 bases, leaving 18 bases between them. This CDR3 comprises 16 residues. CDR3 DNA sequence: TGTGCCAGCAGCTCTCCGGGACTTTTCAAAGAAGAGACCCAGTACTTC. Its protein is CASSSPGLFKEETQYF.

The chain links TRBV7-2 to TRBJ1-6, with 10 bases lining up with TRBD1. J lost 15 bases, V lost 2 bases, and 13 bases had no gene match. Germline values: CDR1 SGHTA, CDR2 FQGNSA. The CDR3 runs 16 residues. This chain's CDR3 is CASSLQTNRDRGGLHF. CDR3 in DNA: TGTGCCAGCAGCTTACAAACAAACCGGGACAGGGGAGGCCTCCACTTT.

The chain couples TRBV6-5 to TRBJ2-3; D might be TRBD1 (5 bases). V dropped 0 bases and J dropped 4 bases, with 8 bases sitting between them. The CDR3 runs to 14 residues. Germline loops: CDR1 MNHEY, CDR2 SVGAGI. The CDR3 loop reads CASSYSTAADTQYF. The CDR3 region has the DNA TGTGCCAGCAGTTACTCGACAGCCGCAGATACGCAGTATTTT.

The rearrangement links TRBV4-1 to TRBJ2-7; 7 bases map to TRBD1. The CDR3 sequence is 17 residues long. The germline gives CDR1 MGHRA, CDR2 YSYEKL. Trimming removed 1 base from V and 2 bases from J; junction bases left unmatched: 11. The CDR3 protein is CASSQVSPQGSTYEQYF. In nucleotides, the CDR3 is TGCGCCAGCAGCCAAGTTAGCCCACAGGGGTCCACCTACGAGCAGTACTTC.

V is TRBV6-5 and J is TRBJ2-7; tentative D call: TRBD2 (5 bases). V lost 6 bases to trimming and J lost 5 bases, with 20 bases between them. Per the germline V gene, CDR1 is MNHEY and CDR2 is SVGAGI. The CDR3 runs 15 residues. CDR3 bases: TGTGCCAGCAGAAAGCGCAGACGGGGTTCGGACGAGCAGTACTTC. Translated: CASRKRRRGSDEQYF.

The J gene is TRBJ2-4, the V gene TRBV1; the table's D call, TRBD2, has no DNA check behind it. TRBV1 is given as a pseudogene. The CDR3 sequence is 11 residues long. CDR3 DNA sequence: TGCACCAGCACCAGCGGGAACATTCAGTACTTC. Translating gives CTSTSGNIQYF.

The genes are TRBV7-6 and TRBJ1-1, with a possible D match to TRBD1 (6 bases). V shed 5 bases and J shed 2 bases, with 15 bases lying between them. The germline CDR1 and CDR2 sequences are SGHVS and FNYEAQ. CDR3 length: 15 residues. The CDR3: CASSTRTVINTEAFF. CDR3 coding DNA: TGTGCCAGCAGCACAAGGACAGTAATCAACACTGAAGCTTTCTTT.

The rearrangement joins TRBV4-1 to TRBJ1-1; perhaps TRBD1 as D (6 bases). Germline V CDR1 and CDR2: MGHRA, YSYEKL. Trimming shortened V by 4 bases and J by 5 bases, and 17 bases separated the two germline ends. The CDR3 spans 15 residues. DNA for the CDR3: TGCGCCAGCAGCCCCACTCGGGGTCAGGGGACTGAAGCTTTCTTT. Translating it yields CASSPTRGQGTEAFF.

The chain links TRBV7-2 to TRBJ2-2; 7 bases are a match to TRBD1. The CDR3 totals 13 residues. J gave up 8 bases and V 4 bases, and 4 bases lay outside the gene matches. Germline CDR1 is SGHTA and CDR2 is FQGNSA. The chain's CDR3 is CASSSPGGGELFF. The CDR3 bases are TGTGCCAGCAGCTCCCCAGGGGGAGGGGAGCTGTTTTTT. The full variable domain, completed using reference TRBV7-2 and TRBJ2-2, is GAGVSQSPSNKVTEKGKDVELRCDPISGHTALYWYRQSLGQGLEFLIYFQGNSAPDKSGLPSDRFSAERTGGSVSTLTIQRTQQEDSAVYLCASSSPGGGELFFGEGSRLTVL.

The V gene is TRBV4-2, the J gene TRBJ2-5, with D perhaps matching TRBD2 (6 bases). V was trimmed by 0 bases and J by 4 bases, leaving 21 bases between them. This CDR3 spans 18 amino acids. Germline CDR1 LGHNA, CDR2 YNFKEQ. This chain's CDR3 is CASSQERSVTVGGETQYF. CDR3 bases: TGTGCCAGCAGCCAAGAGAGGTCGGTGACTGTGGGGGGAGAGACCCAGTACTTC.

The genes are TRBV6-1 and TRBJ2-3, with TRBD2 matching over 10 bases. Germline CDR1 and CDR2: MNHNS and SASEGT. The CDR3 spans 13 residues. Trimming at V came to 8 bases and at J to 7 bases, leaving 6 bases not matched to a gene. CDR3 DNA: TGTGCCAGCCAGCGGGGGGGCCTAAATACGCAGTATTTT. It yields the protein CASQRGGLNTQYF.

In this sample, this clone turned up a few times. The chain couples TRBV10-3 to TRBJ2-2; 7 nucleotides agree with TRBD1. Per the germline V gene, CDR1 is ENHRY and CDR2 is SYGVKD. CDR3 length: 15 residues. Trimming removed 5 bases from V and 0 bases from J; junction bases left unmatched: 3. DNA for the CDR3: TGTGCCATCAGTAGAGGGACAGCGAACACCGGGGAGCTGTTTTTT. It specifies CAISRGTANTGELFF.

The chain joins TRBV9 to TRBJ2-4; tentative D call: TRBD2 (6 bases). CDR1 and CDR2 (germline): SGDLS, YYNGEE. The CDR3 is 12 residues long. Trimming cost V 4 bases and J 9 bases, with 11 bases left between them. CDR3 in DNA: TGTGCCAGCAGCCCGGACGGGGGCATTCAGTACTTC. It specifies CASSPDGGIQYF. Drawing the rest from reference TRBV9 and TRBJ2-4, the complete variable domain is DSGVTQTPKHLITATGQRVTLRCSPRSGDLSVYWYQQSLDQGLQFLIQYYNGEERAKGNILERFSAQQFPDLHSELNLSSLELGDSALYFCASSPDGGIQYFGAGTRLSVL.

The chain combines TRBV10-2 with TRBJ2-7, with TRBD1 matching over 9 bases. The CDR3 runs to 17 residues. The ends lost 4 bases at V and 3 bases at J; junction bases unmatched: 13. CDR1 WSHSY and CDR2 SAAADI come from the germline V gene. The CDR3 region is CASSVNQQGAFSYEQYF. The CDR3 DNA reads TGCGCCAGCAGTGTTAACCAACAGGGGGCGTTTAGCTACGAGCAGTACTTC.

The gene calls are TRBV4-2 and TRBJ2-7; TRBD1 aligns across 8 bases. CDR1 and CDR2 (germline): LGHNA, YNFKEQ. The CDR3 totals 15 residues. V dropped 5 bases and J dropped 6; count of bases not matched to a gene: 12. DNA for the CDR3: TGTGCCAGCAGCGAAACCGGGACAGGAAAGCTCGAGCAGTACTTC. Translation: CASSETGTGKLEQYF.

The J gene is TRBJ2-3, the V gene TRBV4-2; 8 bases line up with TRBD2. The length of the CDR3 is 16 residues. Germline trimming cut 1 base from V and 4 bases from J; bases unmatched to any gene: 7. Germline V CDR1 and CDR2: LGHNA, YNFKEQ. The CDR3, as DNA: TGTGCCAGCAGCCAAGGACGAAGCGGGGGTGCAGATACGCAGTATTTT. As protein: CASSQGRSGGADTQYF.

The chain couples TRBV11-3 to TRBJ2-3, with D unclear. Deletions cut 3 bases from V and 3 bases from J, with 4 bases between. The CDR3 contains 12 residues. Germline CDR1 reads SGHNT; CDR2 reads YENEEA. The CDR3 bases are TGTGCCAGCAGCTTCACTACAGATACGCAGTATTTT. Translation gives CASSFTTDTQYF. The variable domain in full, completed from reference TRBV11-3 and TRBJ2-3, reads EAGVVQSPRYKIIEKKQPVAFWCNPISGHNTLYWYLQNLGQGPELLIRYENEEAVDDSQLPKDRFSAERLKGVDSTLKIQPAELGDSAVYLCASSFTTDTQYFGPGTRLTVL.